This T cell receptor (beta chain) derives from a study of PD-L1 blockade in urothelial cancer. Study-wide context: Patients' histories included 0 to 3 prior chemotherapy regimens. Blood analysis was done at 3 weeks (second dose) and 6 weeks after treatment began. Whole-study results and caveats: Expansion of tumor-associated blood clones at 3 weeks was greater in durable-benefit patients.

Described time point: peripheral blood 6 weeks after treatment start. Pretreatment and on-treatment blood mononuclear cell samples were taken, totaling between 1 and 8 time points per patient. Germline V gene data show CDR1 as ENHRY and CDR2 as SYGVKD. Trimming removed 6 bases at V and 3 bases at J, with 18 bases between. The CDR3 spans 15 residues. This table comes from immunoSEQ multiplex PCR, and its TCRdb copy is limited to in-frame clones, with some not included. The table has about 48,000 clones, about four fifths seen once. For this clone: Its antigen is as yet unknown.

This TCR came from a man aged 70-80 years with urothelial cancer. The chain couples TRBV10-3 to TRBJ2-7; D possibly corresponds to TRBD2 (5 bases). Sequencing was performed on PBMCs, taken around atezolizumab (anti-PD-L1) treatment. In DNA, the CDR3 is TGTGCCATCAGCACTGAAGGCGGCGGAGGCTACGAGCAGTACTTC. Amino acid sequence: CAISTEGGGGYEQYF.